The T cell receptor (beta chain) under discussion was sequenced for a study of T cells in localized non-small cell lung cancer. Findings and caveats of the study: Within adjacent lung there appeared a median approximately 58 of the top 100 tumor clones. Tumor trailed uninvolved adjacent lung in T cell clonality, which peaked there. The tumor had only one region sequenced, so heterogeneity remains possible.

Of note for this clone: Its antigen is not known.

Assay: immunoSEQ multiplex PCR; the TCRdb copy retains only in-frame clones and omits some. The repertoire consists of about 11,000 clones, with roughly 90% occurring once and the leading ten covering roughly 13%. Material: peripheral blood, obtained before any cancer treatment. The TCR sequence derives from a male donor at least 60 years old with stage III lung adenocarcinoma.

CDR3 residues: CASSVGGEGRGREQFF. CDR3 DNA: TGTGCCAGCAGTGTTGGAGGGGAGGGCCGAGGCAGGGAGCAGTTCTTC. The chain combines TRBV2 with TRBJ2-1; 7 bases match TRBD2. Germline assignment: CDR1 SNHLY and CDR2 FYNNEI. The CDR3 is 16 residues long. J was trimmed by 10 bases and V by 4 bases; bases with no gene match: 16.